These 10 T cell receptor beta chains were sequenced from one sample in a study of cytotoxic CD8 clonotypes in ibrutinib-treated CLL. The assay was immunoSEQ multiplex PCR, and TCRdb's table has in-frame clones only and misses some. The repertoire consists of just over 200,000 clones, with approximately 79% occurring once and the leading ten covering roughly 11%. This sample comprised PBMCs, obtained after 12 months of ibrutinib treatment. The receptors shown here come from a human donor with chronic lymphocytic leukemia.

This clone was observed a handful of times. V and J are TRBV2 and TRBJ2-7; unclear D gene. Trimming pared 6 bases from V and 5 bases from J, leaving 17 bases between. The CDR3 is 14 residues long. CDR1 is SNHLY and CDR2 is FYNNEI in the germline V gene. Here the CDR3 reads CASRTVAQNNEQYF. Written as DNA, the CDR3 is TGTGCCAGCAGGACGGTAGCACAAAACAACGAGCAGTACTTC.

This clone came up once. The chain uses TRBV5-1 and TRBJ1-1; possibly TRBD1 for D (6 bases). V gave up 3 bases and J gave up 0 bases, with 9 bases separating them. Germline V gene sequence: CDR1 SGHRS, CDR2 YFSETQ. CDR3 length equals 14 residues. This chain's CDR3 is CASSSGHLNTEAFF. DNA for the CDR3: TGCGCCAGCAGCTCGGGACACCTGAACACTGAAGCTTTCTTT.

The V gene is TRBV2, the J gene TRBJ2-6, with TRBD2 matching 8 bases. The ends lost 7 bases at V and 2 bases at J; junction bases unmatched: 13. Germline V gene sequence: CDR1 SNHLY, CDR2 FYNNEI. The CDR3 has 18 amino acids. The CDR3 coding sequence is TGTGCCAGCACTCCGGCGGGGGGTATCCCGGCTGGGGCCAACGTCCTGACTTTC. Protein sequence: CASTPAGGIPAGANVLTF.

This clone has only one observation. The rearrangement joins TRBV18 to TRBJ2-5; a possible D gene is TRBD1 (5 bases). CDR1 and CDR2 from the germline V gene are KGHSH and LQKENI. The germline V and J ends were trimmed by 8 bases and 3 bases, with 13 bases remaining between them. This CDR3 region has 13 residues. CDR3 sequence: CASHKWGEETQYF. The CDR3 bases are TGTGCCAGCCATAAATGGGGCGAAGAGACCCAGTACTTC.

This chain uses TRBV7-8 with TRBJ1-2, with unresolved D. From germline, CDR1 is SGHVS and CDR2 FQNEAQ. The CDR3 sequence is 16 residues long. Trimming pared 2 bases from V and 2 bases from J, leaving 15 bases between. CDR3 nucleotides: TGTGCCAGCAGCTTAAGTGGTGCAGTACACAACTATGGCTACACCTTC. Protein product: CASSLSGAVHNYGYTF.

V and J are TRBV9 and TRBJ2-7, with 8 nucleotides matching TRBD2. The CDR3 totals 16 residues. V lost 7 bases to trimming and J lost 1 base; unmatched junction nucleotides: 13. Germline assignment: CDR1 SGDLS and CDR2 YYNGEE. The CDR3 is CASFAGWSGGSYEQYF. CDR3 nucleotides: TGTGCCAGCTTCGCGGGTTGGAGCGGGGGATCCTACGAGCAGTACTTC.

The chain links TRBV5-1 to TRBJ1-5, with D unresolved. The CDR3 extends over 15 amino acids. V lost 1 base to trimming and J lost 5 bases, with 13 bases between them. CDR1 and CDR2 (germline): SGHRS, YFSETQ. The DNA of the CDR3 is TGCGCCAGCAGCTTGCGGCCGGGGTCGGATCAGCCCCAGCATTTT. Its translation: CASSLRPGSDQPQHF.

The V and J genes are TRBV6-5 and TRBJ1-1; D is undetermined. The CDR3 runs to 12 residues. CDR1 and CDR2 (germline): MNHEY, SVGAGI. Trimming cost V 6 bases and J 4 bases, with 9 bases left between them. CDR3 sequence reads: CASSPAGTEAFF. The CDR3 DNA is TGTGCCAGCAGCCCGGCGGGCACTGAAGCTTTCTTT.

The rearrangement uses TRBV30 and TRBJ2-7, with TRBD2 matching over 7 bases. Germline lookup yields CDR1 GTSNPN and CDR2 SVGIG (reference sequence). This CDR3 comprises 14 residues. V shed 4 bases and J 6 bases; nucleotides not matched to a gene: 12. The CDR3 loop is CAWNNWASGREQYF. The CDR3 DNA reads TGTGCCTGGAATAATTGGGCTAGCGGCCGCGAGCAGTACTTC.

The chain recombines TRBV9 with TRBJ2-5, with TRBD2 matching over 7 bases. The length of the CDR3 is 15 residues. Germline V gene sequence: CDR1 SGDLS, CDR2 YYNGEE. J lost 5 bases, V lost 6 bases, and 13 bases had no gene match. In nucleotides, the CDR3 is TGTGCCAGCACTGTAACTAGCGAAAAGAGGGAGACCCAGTACTTC. This codes for CASTVTSEKRETQYF.